This TCR beta chain was retrieved from a study of T cell changes during pregnancy in multiple sclerosis (dated by TCRdb to about 2019). For context, the study as a whole: In women with multiple sclerosis, the researchers looked at how the T cell repertoire shifted as pregnancy progressed.

To prepare the library, the immunoSEQ multiplex PCR assay was applied. As stored in TCRdb, this immuneACCESS dataset retains in-frame rearrangements with V and J assigned. A fraction of the clones does not appear; measured against another copy, unresolved V genes explain less than half of the discrepancy, and the remainder lacks a known reason. The sample yields some 40,000 clones; approximately 92% were counted once. The ten largest make up about 1.5% of the sample. For this clone: Its antigen is not yet known. Base quality data are lacking; no much larger clone is found one base away.

V ends up 2 bases short and J 1 base short, with an unmatched junction base count of 1. The CDR3 runs 16 amino acids, cysteine and phenylalanine included. Only the CDR3 region is kept as DNA, spanning 48 bases read in frame from base 1. The germline V gene sets CDR1 to SGDLS and CDR2 to YYNGEE. The TCR sequence derives from a female donor with multiple sclerosis, enrolled in a pregnancy study. Sequenced sample: peripheral blood. The chain was built from TRBV9 and TRBJ2-3, and 13 junctional nucleotides match TRBD2. The DNA sequence is given as TGTGCCAGCAGCGTGGGGACTAGCGGGGGCACAGATACGCAGTATTTT. Translated, this gives CASSVGTSGGTDTQYF.